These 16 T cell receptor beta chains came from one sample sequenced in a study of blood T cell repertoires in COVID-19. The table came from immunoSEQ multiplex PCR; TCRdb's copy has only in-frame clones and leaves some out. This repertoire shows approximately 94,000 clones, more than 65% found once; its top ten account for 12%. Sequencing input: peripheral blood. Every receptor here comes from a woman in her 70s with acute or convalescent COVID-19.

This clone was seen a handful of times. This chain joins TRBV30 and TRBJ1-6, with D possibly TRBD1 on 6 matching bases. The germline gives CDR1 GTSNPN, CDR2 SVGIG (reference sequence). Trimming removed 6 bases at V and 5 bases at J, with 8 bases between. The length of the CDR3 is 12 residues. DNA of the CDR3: TGTGCCTGCACAGGGAATAATTCACCCCTCCACTTT. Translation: CACTGNNSPLHF. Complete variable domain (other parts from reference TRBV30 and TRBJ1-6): SQTIHQWPATLVQPVGSPLSLECTVEGTSNPNLYWYRQAAGRGLQLLFYSVGIGQISSEVPQNLSASRPQDRQFILSSKKLLLSDSGFYLCACTGNNSPLHFGNGTRLTVT.

The chain's CDR3 is CASSLAGVGETQYF. CDR3 nucleotide sequence: TGTGCCAGCAGTTTGGCGGGTGTTGGAGAGACCCAGTACTTC. The chain combines TRBV27 with TRBJ2-5; D possibly corresponds to TRBD2 (5 bases). Germline CDR1 MNHEY, CDR2 SMNVEV (reference sequence). V lost 3 bases and J 4 bases, leaving 12 bases between the germline ends. The CDR3 has 14 residues.

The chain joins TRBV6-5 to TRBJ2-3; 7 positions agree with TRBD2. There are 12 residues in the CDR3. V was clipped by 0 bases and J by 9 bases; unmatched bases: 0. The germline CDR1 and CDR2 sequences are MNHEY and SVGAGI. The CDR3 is CASSYSGGTQYF. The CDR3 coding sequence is TGTGCCAGCAGTTACTCGGGGGGGACGCAGTATTTT.

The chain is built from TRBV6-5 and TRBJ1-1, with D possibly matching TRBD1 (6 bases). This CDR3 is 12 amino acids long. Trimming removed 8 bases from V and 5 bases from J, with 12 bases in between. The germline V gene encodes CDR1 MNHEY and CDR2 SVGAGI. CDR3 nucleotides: TGTGCCAGCGCTGAGAGGGGGACTGAAGCTTTCTTT. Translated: CASAERGTEAFF.

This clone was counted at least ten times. DNA of the CDR3: TGTGCCAGCAGCCAGCAGGGTTGGTCGTCCTATGGCTACACCTTC. Translated: CASSQQGWSSYGYTF. The chain recombines TRBV5-4 with TRBJ1-2, with D tentatively TRBD1 (5 bases). The V end was cut by 4 bases, the J end by 4 bases, with 17 bases between. CDR3 length equals 15 residues. Germline assignment: CDR1 SGHNT and CDR2 YYREEE (reference sequence).

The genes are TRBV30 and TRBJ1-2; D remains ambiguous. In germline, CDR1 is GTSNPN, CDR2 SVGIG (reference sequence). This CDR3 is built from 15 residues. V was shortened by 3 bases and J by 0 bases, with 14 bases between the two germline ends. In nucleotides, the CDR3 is TGTGCCTGGAGCGACCCTGGGAGGGCTAACTATGGCTACACCTTC. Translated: CAWSDPGRANYGYTF.

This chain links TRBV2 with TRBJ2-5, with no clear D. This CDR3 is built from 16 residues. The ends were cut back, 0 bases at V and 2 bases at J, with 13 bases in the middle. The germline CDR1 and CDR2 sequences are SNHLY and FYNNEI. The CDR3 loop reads CASSEAPLRIQETQYF. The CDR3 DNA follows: TGTGCCAGCAGTGAAGCGCCCCTCAGGATACAAGAGACCCAGTACTTC.

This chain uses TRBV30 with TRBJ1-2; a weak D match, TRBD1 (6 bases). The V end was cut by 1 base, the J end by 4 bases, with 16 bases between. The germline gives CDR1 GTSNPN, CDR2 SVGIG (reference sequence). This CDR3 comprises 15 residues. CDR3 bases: TGTGCCTGGAGTGAAGACTTCAGGGGTCCCTATGGCTACACCTTC. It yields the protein CAWSEDFRGPYGYTF.

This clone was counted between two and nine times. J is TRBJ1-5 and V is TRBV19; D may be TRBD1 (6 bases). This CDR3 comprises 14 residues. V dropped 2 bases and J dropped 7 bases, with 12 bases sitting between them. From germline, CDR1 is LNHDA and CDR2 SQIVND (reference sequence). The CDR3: CASSIRGGRQPQHF. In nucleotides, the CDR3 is TGTGCCAGTAGTATAAGAGGGGGTCGCCAGCCCCAGCATTTT.

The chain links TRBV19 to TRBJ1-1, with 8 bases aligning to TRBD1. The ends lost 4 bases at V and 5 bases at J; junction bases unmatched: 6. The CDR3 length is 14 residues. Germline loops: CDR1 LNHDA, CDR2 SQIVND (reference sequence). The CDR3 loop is CASSTDRGGTEAFF. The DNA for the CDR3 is TGTGCCAGTAGTACAGACAGGGGAGGGACTGAAGCTTTCTTT.

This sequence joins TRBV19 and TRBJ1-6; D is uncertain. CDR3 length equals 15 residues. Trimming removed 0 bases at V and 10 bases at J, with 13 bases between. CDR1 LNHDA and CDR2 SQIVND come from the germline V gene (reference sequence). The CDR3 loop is CASSIDGPGNSPLHF. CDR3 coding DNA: TGTGCCAGTAGTATAGATGGTCCGGGAAACTCACCCCTCCACTTT.

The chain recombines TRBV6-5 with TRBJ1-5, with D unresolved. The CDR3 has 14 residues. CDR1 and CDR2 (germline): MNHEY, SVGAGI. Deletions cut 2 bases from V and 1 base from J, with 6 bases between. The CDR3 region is CASSYLPSNQPQHF. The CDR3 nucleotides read TGTGCCAGCAGTTACCTCCCCAGCAATCAGCCCCAGCATTTT.

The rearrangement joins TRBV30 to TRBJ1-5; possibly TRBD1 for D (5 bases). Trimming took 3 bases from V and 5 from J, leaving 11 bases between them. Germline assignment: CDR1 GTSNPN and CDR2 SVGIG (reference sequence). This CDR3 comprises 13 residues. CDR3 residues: CAWSRQSDQPQHF. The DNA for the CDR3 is TGTGCCTGGAGCCGACAGTCTGATCAGCCCCAGCATTTT.

The CDR3 bases are TGCGCCAGCAGCTTGGGGGACATCCTGCGTAGCCCCTCTGGAAACACCATATATTTT. Translated, it gives CASSLGDILRSPSGNTIYF. This rearrangement joins TRBV5-1 to TRBJ1-3, with D possibly being TRBD1 (6 bases). Germline V CDR1 and CDR2: SGHRS, YFSETQ. CDR3 size: 19 residues. V lost 0 bases and J lost 0, with 19 bases in between.

DNA for the CDR3: TGTGCCAGCTCACCGACTAGCGGGGGGGCCGGAGATACGCAGTATTTT. Its translation: CASSPTSGGAGDTQYF. The chain carries TRBV18 and TRBJ2-3; 14 bases match TRBD2. The V gene end was trimmed by 3 bases and the J gene end by 5 bases; junction bases not matched to a gene: 4. CDR1 is KGHSH and CDR2 is LQKENI in the germline V gene. The CDR3 sequence is 16 residues long.

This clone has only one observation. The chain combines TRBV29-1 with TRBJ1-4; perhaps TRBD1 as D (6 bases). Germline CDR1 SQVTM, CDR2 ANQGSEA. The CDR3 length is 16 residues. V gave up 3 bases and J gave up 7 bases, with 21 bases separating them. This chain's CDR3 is CSVDTGSGHGLEKLFF. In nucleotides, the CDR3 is TGCAGCGTTGACACTGGTTCGGGACATGGACTTGAAAAACTGTTTTTT.